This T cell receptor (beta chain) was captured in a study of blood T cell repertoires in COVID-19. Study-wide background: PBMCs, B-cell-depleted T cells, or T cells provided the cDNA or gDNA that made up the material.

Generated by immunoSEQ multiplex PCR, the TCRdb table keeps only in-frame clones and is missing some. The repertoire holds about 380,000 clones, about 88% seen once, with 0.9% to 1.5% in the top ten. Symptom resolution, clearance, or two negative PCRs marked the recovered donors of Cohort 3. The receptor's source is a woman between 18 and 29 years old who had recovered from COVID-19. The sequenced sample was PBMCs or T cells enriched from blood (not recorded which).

The CDR3 sequence is CASRGQGGQPQHF. CDR3 in DNA: TGTGCCAGCAGGGGACAGGGAGGCCAGCCCCAGCATTTT. This chain joins TRBV2 and TRBJ1-5; 9 bases match TRBD1. Losses at the gene ends were 6 bases for V and 7 bases for J; bases not matched to a gene: 4. The V gene's germline CDR1 is SNHLY and CDR2 FYNNEI. The CDR3 extends over 13 amino acids.